This T cell receptor beta chain came from a study of blood T cell repertoires in COVID-19. Study information: PBMCs, B-cell-depleted T cells, or T cells were the source of the cDNA or gDNA that made up the material.

The germline gives CDR1 SGHAT, CDR2 FQNNGV. V was clipped by 0 bases and J by 1 base, with 12 bases between them. The CDR3 extends over 16 amino acids. This clone has a single count. Source study methods: By means of reference gene primer amplification, nucleated cell counts were estimated. Sequencing was performed with immunoSEQ multiplex PCR; in TCRdb, only in-frame clones are kept and a portion is missing. V, J and clone size are taken as reported in that table, and D and trimming were inferred from the DNA itself. The sample holds almost 100,000 clones, approximately 89% seen once. The chain links TRBV11-2 to TRBJ1-1; a weak D match, TRBD1 (6 bases). The sequenced sample was peripheral blood. The clonotype was recovered from a man aged 45-65 years with acute or convalescent COVID-19. CDR3 sequence reads: CASSLDKGTRNTEAFF. CDR3 DNA: TGTGCCAGCAGCTTAGATAAGGGGACACGGAACACTGAAGCTTTCTTT.